The text below deals with one T cell receptor beta chain. Antigen: not known. These data belong to a study of breast tumors, draining lymph nodes, adjacent tissues. Study-level findings and limits: Tumor and nontumor repertoires were significantly more similar in luminal-like than in basal-like breast cancer.

The lymph nodes were axillary draining lymph nodes from breast cancer patients. Germline V gene data show CDR1 as SGHAT and CDR2 as FQNNGV. V was trimmed by 1 base and J by 9 bases, leaving 15 bases between them. The CDR3 covers 14 residues. TCRdb ran MiXCR on the multiplex PCR reads and lists one entry per CDR3 protein. The table has about 230,000 distinct CDR3 sequences, roughly 32% seen once; the top ten hold 1.4%. The chain carries TRBV11-2 and TRBJ1-2, with D possibly matching TRBD1 (6 bases). This clonotype was obtained from a female donor with breast cancer. Some clones in this sample may be carry-over from other donors' samples. Material: axillary lymph node tissue. CDR3 in DNA: TGTGCCAGCAGCTTAGGTCGCCAGGGGTATCGCTACACCTTC. It translates to CASSLGRQGYRYTF.